This TCR beta chain was captured by sequencing in a study of blood T cell repertoires in COVID-19. Study information: Acute-phase and convalescent COVID-19 samples originated in the United States, Italy and Spain. The cDNA or gDNA used as material had been derived from T cells, B-cell-depleted T cells, or PBMCs.

In the original workflow: Estimated nucleated cell counts came from reference gene primer amplification. The assay was immunoSEQ multiplex PCR, and TCRdb's table has in-frame clones only and misses some. Clonal size and the V and J genes are those of that table, whereas D and trimming came from the DNA. The sample yields about 150,000 clones, 83% seen once. The CDR3 has 16 residues. V was pared by 4 bases and J by 5 bases, with 16 bases between. Per germline, CDR1 SGHRS and CDR2 YFSETQ. The J gene is TRBJ1-6, the V gene TRBV5-1, with D perhaps matching TRBD1 (6 bases). The receptor was isolated from an elderly woman with acute or convalescent COVID-19. The specimen was peripheral blood. The CDR3: CASSTKKDSHNSPLHF. The DNA for the CDR3 is TGCGCCAGCAGCACGAAGAAGGACAGCCATAATTCACCCCTCCACTTT.